This T cell receptor (beta chain) originates from a study of blood T cell repertoires in COVID-19. About the research overall: Italy, Spain and the United States were the sources of the convalescent and acute COVID-19 samples. Sample material is recorded as cDNA or gDNA derived from T cells, B-cell-depleted T cells, or PBMCs.

Per the study methods: Amplifying reference gene primers gave estimates of nucleated cell counts. TCRdb's copy holds only in-frame clones and misses some; the assay was immunoSEQ multiplex PCR. That table gives V, J and clone size, and the DNA gave D and trimming. The sample holds just over 650,000 clones, 85% to 90% seen once. V dropped 4 bases and J dropped 8 bases, with 10 bases sitting between them. Looked up from germline, CDR1 is SGHRS and CDR2 is YFSETQ. This CDR3 comprises 12 residues. Sequencing was performed on peripheral blood. The chain recombines TRBV5-1 with TRBJ2-1; D might be TRBD2 (5 bases). This receptor was taken from a young woman with acute or convalescent COVID-19. Here the CDR3 DNA reads TGCGCCAGCAGCACTGAGGGTTATGAGCAGTTCTTC. It is translated as CASSTEGYEQFF. The entire variable domain, with the rest obtained from reference TRBV5-1 and TRBJ2-1, is as follows: KAGVTQTPRYLIKTRGQQVTLSCSPISGHRSVSWYQQTPGQGLQFLFEYFSETQRNKGNFPGRFSGRQFSNSRSEMNVSTLELGDSALYLCASSTEGYEQFFGPGTRLTVL.